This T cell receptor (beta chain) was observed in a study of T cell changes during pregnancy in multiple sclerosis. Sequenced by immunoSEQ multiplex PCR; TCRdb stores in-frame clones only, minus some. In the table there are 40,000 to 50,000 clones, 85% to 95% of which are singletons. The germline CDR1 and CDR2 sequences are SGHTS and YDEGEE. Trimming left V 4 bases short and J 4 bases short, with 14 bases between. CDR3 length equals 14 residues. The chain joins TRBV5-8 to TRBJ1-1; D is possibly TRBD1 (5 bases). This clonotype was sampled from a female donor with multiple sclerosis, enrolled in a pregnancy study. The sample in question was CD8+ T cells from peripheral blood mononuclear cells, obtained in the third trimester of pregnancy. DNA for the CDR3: TGTGCCAGCAGCCCACTCCAGGGTGGCACTGAAGCTTTCTTT. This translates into CASSPLQGGTEAFF.